The rows below give T cell receptor beta chains drawn from one sample of a study of blood T cell repertoires in COVID-19. Method: immunoSEQ multiplex PCR; TCRdb's copy keeps in-frame clones and lacks some. The table has roughly 350,000 clones, approximately 91% seen once; the top ten hold 6% to 8%. Source material: peripheral blood. These receptors were collected from a woman in her sixties or seventies with COVID-19, enrolled during active disease. The CDR3 runs from the conserved cysteine through the conserved F or W. The D gene is left open where the match is weak. Not all rows give a size; the values are once, few, many and, for expanded clones, a class.

v_gene	j_gene	d_gene	abundance	CDR3aa	CDR3nt
TRBV27	TRBJ1-4	-	-	CASSRAGGRRGKLFF	TGTGCCAGCAGTCGGGCCGGGGGGCGCAGGGGAAAACTGTTTTTT
TRBV7-2	TRBJ1-5	TRBD1	-	CASSNPPGTGGGNQPQHF	TGTGCCAGCAGCAACCCACCCGGGACAGGGGGCGGCAATCAGCCCCAGCATTTT
TRBV2	TRBJ1-5	-	-	CASTYRSINQPQHF	TGTGCCAGCACTTACAGATCTATCAATCAGCCCCAGCATTTT
TRBV5-5	TRBJ1-1	-	few	CASSKEQETEAFF	TGTGCCAGCAGCAAAGAACAAGAAACTGAAGCTTTCTTT
TRBV19	TRBJ1-3	-	-	CASRRQAFSGNTIYF	TGTGCCAGTAGACGACAGGCCTTCTCTGGAAACACCATATATTTT
TRBV5-1	TRBJ1-1	-	-	CASSLGGGTEAFF	TGCGCCAGCAGCTTGGGGGGCGGCACTGAAGCTTTCTTT
TRBV19	TRBJ2-7	-	-	CASSSLGQPYEQYF	TGTGCCAGTAGTTCCCTCGGACAGCCCTACGAGCAGTACTTC
TRBV6-1	TRBJ1-2	-	-	CASSEQVYGYTF	TGTGCCAGCAGTGAACAGGTCTATGGCTACACCTTC
TRBV3-1/TRBV3-2	TRBJ1-1	-	-	CASSQYRNTEAFF	TGTGCCAGCAGCCAATATCGGAACACTGAAGCTTTCTTT
TRBV12-5	TRBJ1-2	-	-	CASRSQGYPNYGYTF	TGTGCTAGCCGGTCCCAGGGATACCCTAACTATGGCTACACCTTC
TRBV24-1	TRBJ1-2	TRBD1	-	CATSEGRGQGRGYTF	TGTGCCACCAGTGAAGGGCGTGGACAGGGTAGGGGCTACACCTTC
TRBV7-2	TRBJ1-1	-	-	CASSPIGVTEAFF	TGTGCCAGCAGCCCAATCGGGGTAACTGAAGCTTTCTTT
TRBV6-1	TRBJ2-3	TRBD1	-	CASSEEEQGGPDTQYF	TGTGCCAGCAGTGAAGAAGAACAGGGGGGACCAGATACGCAGTATTTT
TRBV2	TRBJ1-2	-	-	CASRAGLKPYGYTF	TGTGCCAGCAGGGCGGGACTCAAGCCCTATGGCTACACCTTC
TRBV10-3	TRBJ2-3	-	-	CAISESDTQYF	TGTGCCATCAGTGAGAGCGATACGCAGTATTTT
TRBV11-3	TRBJ2-3	-	-	CASSSSQADTQYF	TGTGCCAGCAGCTCTTCACAGGCAGATACGCAGTATTTT
TRBV18	TRBJ1-3	-	-	CASSFGSNSGNTIYF	TGTGCCAGCTCATTCGGGTCTAACTCTGGAAACACCATATATTTT
TRBV3-1/TRBV3-2	TRBJ2-1	TRBD2	-	CASSQDTRGGWNEQFF	TGTGCCAGCAGCCAAGACACGCGGGGGGGCTGGAATGAGCAGTTCTTC
TRBV5-1	TRBJ1-2	TRBD1	many	CASSIEGGEDYGYTF	TGCGCCAGCAGCATCGAAGGGGGCGAGGACTATGGCTACACCTTC
TRBV28	TRBJ1-5	TRBD1	-	CASRGYRGGQPQHF	TGTGCCAGCAGGGGATACAGGGGAGGTCAGCCCCAGCATTTT
TRBV12-3/TRBV12-4	TRBJ2-1	-	-	CASSFGQHNEQFF	TGTGCCAGCAGTTTCGGACAGCACAATGAGCAGTTCTTC
TRBV24-1	TRBJ2-3	TRBD2	-	CATSDPGTSGGFTQYF	TGTGCCACCAGTGATCCCGGGACTAGCGGGGGGTTTACGCAGTATTTT
TRBV6-5	TRBJ1-1	-	few	CASSFDRMNTEAFF	TGTGCCAGCAGTTTTGACAGGATGAACACTGAAGCTTTCTTT
TRBV7-2	TRBJ1-1	-	-	CASSRGSGGTEAFF	TGTGCCAGCAGCAGGGGGTCCGGCGGGACTGAAGCTTTCTTT
TRBV19	TRBJ2-3	-	-	CASRGAKDTQYF	TGTGCCAGTAGGGGGGCAAAAGATACGCAGTATTTT
TRBV5-6	TRBJ1-2	-	once	CASSLATGYYGYTF	TGTGCCAGCAGCTTGGCCACGGGGTACTATGGCTACACCTTC
TRBV7-2	TRBJ1-2	-	-	CASSRTTGTYGYTF	TGTGCCAGCAGTCGTACCACAGGGACCTATGGCTACACCTTC
TRBV5-3	TRBJ2-5	TRBD2	-	CARSLAQGRPMGSSGGAGETQYF	TGTGCCAGAAGCTTGGCACAGGGGAGACCCATGGGGTCTAGCGGGGGGGCCGGGGAGACCCAGTACTTC
TRBV4-2	TRBJ1-1	-	-	CASSQAAGGSTEAFF	TGTGCCAGCAGCCAAGCTGCTGGGGGGAGCACTGAAGCTTTCTTT
TRBV5-6	TRBJ2-7	TRBD1	-	CASSGQGYEQYF	TGTGCCAGCAGCGGACAGGGCTACGAGCAGTACTTC
TRBV9	TRBJ1-3	-	-	CASSVDAAISGNTIYF	TGTGCCAGCAGCGTAGATGCGGCGATTTCTGGAAACACCATATATTTT
TRBV5-1	TRBJ1-3	-	-	CASSFTQPGVAGNTIYF	TGCGCCAGCAGCTTTACCCAACCAGGGGTTGCGGGAAACACCATATATTTT
TRBV7-9	TRBJ1-2	TRBD1	-	CASSSTGAGYGYTF	TGTGCCAGCAGCTCTACAGGGGCGGGCTATGGCTACACCTTC
TRBV5-5	TRBJ2-2	TRBD2	-	CASSRGASGGLANTGELFF	TGTGCCAGCAGCCGTGGGGCTAGCGGGGGGCTCGCGAACACCGGGGAGCTGTTTTTT